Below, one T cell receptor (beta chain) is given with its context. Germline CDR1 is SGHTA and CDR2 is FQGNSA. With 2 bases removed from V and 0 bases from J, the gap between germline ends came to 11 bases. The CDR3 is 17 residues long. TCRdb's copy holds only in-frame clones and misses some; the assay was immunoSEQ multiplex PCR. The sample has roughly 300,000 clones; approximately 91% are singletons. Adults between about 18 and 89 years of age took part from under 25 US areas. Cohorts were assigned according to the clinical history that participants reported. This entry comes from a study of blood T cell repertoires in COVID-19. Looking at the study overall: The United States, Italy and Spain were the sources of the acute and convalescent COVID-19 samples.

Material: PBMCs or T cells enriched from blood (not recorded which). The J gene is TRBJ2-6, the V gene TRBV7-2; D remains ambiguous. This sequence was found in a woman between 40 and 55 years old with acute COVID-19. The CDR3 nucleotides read TGTGCCAGCAGCTTACTTCTCTTCAGCTCTGGGGCCAACGTCCTGACTTTC. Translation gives CASSLLLFSSGANVLTF.